The entry below gives a single TCR beta chain sequence along with its context. Its antigen is as yet unknown. These data belong to a study of cytomegalovirus exposure and HLA in healthy donors. General study findings and limits: As a later analysis revealed, the rate of TCR association differed by HLA locus, with DRB1 most and HLA-C fewest. At a 0.05 false discovery rate, a later analysis found about 17,000 TCR beta sequences to be associated with HLA alleles. Likely technical artifact: a cluster of highly shared sequence variants. Overall, about 160 TCR beta chains were annotated as cytomegalovirus-associated.

Vbeta (60) and Jbeta (13) primers were used in the PCR. The repertoire was sequenced with immunoSEQ multiplex PCR; TCRdb's copy has only in-frame clones and lacks some. The sample lists some 150,000 clones, approximately 81% occurring once. Germline CDR1 reads LNHDA; CDR2 reads SQIVND (reference sequence). The CDR3 has 14 residues. V lost 6 bases and J lost 0, with 11 bases in between. The clonotype comes from a young woman in good health and CMV-seronegative. The material sequenced was PBMCs. The V gene is TRBV19, the J gene TRBJ1-1; D is perhaps TRBD1 (5 bases). The CDR3 DNA sequence: TGTGCCAGTAGGGGACTAGGGTTGAACACTGAAGCTTTCTTT. Translating it yields CASRGLGLNTEAFF. The full variable domain, in which reference TRBV19 and TRBJ1-1 provide the parts outside the CDR3, is DGGITQSPKYLFRKEGQNVTLSCEQNLNHDAMYWYRQDPGQGLRLIYYSQIVNDFQKGDIAEGYSVSREKKESFPLTVTSAQKNPTAFYLCASRGLGLNTEAFFGQGTRLTVV.